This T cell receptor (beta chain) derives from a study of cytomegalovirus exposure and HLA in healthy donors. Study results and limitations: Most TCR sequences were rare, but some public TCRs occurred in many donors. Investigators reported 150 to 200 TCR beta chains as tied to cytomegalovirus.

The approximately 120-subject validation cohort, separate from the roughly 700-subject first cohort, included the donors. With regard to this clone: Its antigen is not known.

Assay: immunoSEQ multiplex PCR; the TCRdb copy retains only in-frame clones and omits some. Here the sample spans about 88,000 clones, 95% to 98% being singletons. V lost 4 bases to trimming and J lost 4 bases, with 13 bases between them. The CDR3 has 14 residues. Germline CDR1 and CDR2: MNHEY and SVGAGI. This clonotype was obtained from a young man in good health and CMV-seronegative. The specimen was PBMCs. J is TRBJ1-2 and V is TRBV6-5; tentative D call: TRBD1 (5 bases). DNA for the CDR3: TGTGCCAGCAGTTCAGGAGACAGAATCTATGGCTACACCTTC. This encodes CASSSGDRIYGYTF.